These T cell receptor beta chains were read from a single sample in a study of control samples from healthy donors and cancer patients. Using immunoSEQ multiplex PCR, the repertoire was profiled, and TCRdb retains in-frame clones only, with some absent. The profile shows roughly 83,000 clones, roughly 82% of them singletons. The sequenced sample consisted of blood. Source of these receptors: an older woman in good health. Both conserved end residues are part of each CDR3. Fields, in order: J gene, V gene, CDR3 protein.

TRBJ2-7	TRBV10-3	CAISPLGGSGDEQYF
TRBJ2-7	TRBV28	CASRFIGDEQYF
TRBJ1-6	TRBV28	CASSLLTVDNSPLHF
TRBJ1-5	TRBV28	CASSLGQGGNQPQHF
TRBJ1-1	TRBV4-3	CASSLKRQGSENTEAFF
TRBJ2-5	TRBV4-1	CASSQNGVGETQYF
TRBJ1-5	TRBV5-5	CASSHGRPNQPQHF
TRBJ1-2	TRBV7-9	CASSPPLGYYGYTF
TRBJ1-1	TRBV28	CASSRTGNTEAFF
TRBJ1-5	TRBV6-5	CASSHREDWQPQHF
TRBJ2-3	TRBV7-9	CASSFGLAPTDTQYF
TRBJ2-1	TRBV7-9	CASSLLTSGRDNEQFF
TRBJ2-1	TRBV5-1	CASSLAPSGAGVGGEQFF
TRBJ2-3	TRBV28	CASSPHTRDTQYF
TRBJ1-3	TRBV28	CASSPGLSGNTIYF
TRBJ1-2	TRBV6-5	CASSYSMQPNYGYTF
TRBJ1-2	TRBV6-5	CASSTGLANYGYTF
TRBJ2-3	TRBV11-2	CASSLDGGRTDTQYF
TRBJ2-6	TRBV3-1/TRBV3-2	CASSPASGANVLTF
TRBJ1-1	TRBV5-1	CASSLYLGGQAEAFF
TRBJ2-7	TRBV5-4	CASSSPGQGVYEQYF
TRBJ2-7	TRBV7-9	CASSLVYGRAGDEQYF
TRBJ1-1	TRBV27	CASSNPTGNTEAFF
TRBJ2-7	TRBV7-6	CASSLTQGFQNEQYF
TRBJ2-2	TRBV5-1	CASTPNTGELFF
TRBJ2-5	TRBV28	CASSSYDPQETQYF
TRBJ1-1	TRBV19	CASTYRSPLNTEAFF